These 25 T cell receptor beta chains came from one sample sequenced in a study of OX40 agonist ivuxolimab in advanced cancers. TCRdb keeps only in-frame clones here, not all; method: immunoSEQ multiplex PCR. This sample carries 15,000 to 25,000 clones, about two thirds of them seen once, and the ten largest clones take about 13%. This specimen consisted of CD4+ or CD8+ T cells sorted from blood, obtained in a trial of the OX40 agonist ivuxolimab. The source is an adult with an advanced solid tumor such as melanoma, head and neck, liver or kidney cancer.

CDR3 nucleotides: TGTGCCAGCGGGGGAGGACTCGACTACGAGCAGTACTTC. This encodes CASGGGLDYEQYF. The rearrangement links TRBV5-6 to TRBJ2-7; TRBD2 is a possible D gene (6 bases). Trimming removed 7 bases at V and 3 bases at J, with 14 bases between. Germline lookup yields CDR1 SGHDT and CDR2 YYEEEE. There are 13 residues in the CDR3.

CDR3 amino acids: CASSLNVGDSGANVLTF. CDR3 nucleotide sequence: TGTGCCAGCAGCTTAAACGTGGGCGACTCTGGGGCCAACGTCCTGACTTTC. This sequence joins TRBV2 and TRBJ2-6; D is undetermined. The germline V and J ends were trimmed by 6 bases and 0 bases, with 15 bases remaining between them. CDR1 SNHLY and CDR2 FYNNEI come from the germline V gene. The CDR3 runs to 17 residues.

This clone turned up a few times. This chain connects TRBV7-3 to TRBJ2-5, with 11 bases lining up with TRBD1. This CDR3 is built from 15 residues. Germline loops: CDR1 SGHTA, CDR2 FQGTGA. V lost 0 bases, J lost 4 bases, and 1 base stayed unmatched. CDR3 loop: CASSLTGTGGETQYF. CDR3 sequence (DNA): TGTGCCAGCAGCTTAACCGGGACAGGGGGAGAGACCCAGTACTTC.

The gene calls are TRBV28 and TRBJ1-1; 7 bases map to TRBD1. V lost 2 bases to trimming and J lost 0 bases; unmatched junction nucleotides: 3. The germline gives CDR1 MDHEN, CDR2 SYDVKM. CDR3 length: 15 amino acids. The CDR3 spells CASSLRGGMNTEAFF. CDR3 bases: TGTGCCAGCAGTTTAAGAGGGGGCATGAACACTGAAGCTTTCTTT.

The rearrangement joins TRBV4-1 to TRBJ2-5; D tentatively reads TRBD1 or TRBD2 (5 bases each). The V end was cut by 1 base, the J end by 7 bases, with 13 bases between. The germline gives CDR1 MGHRA, CDR2 YSYEKL. This CDR3 is built from 14 residues. CDR3 amino acids: CASSQGDRGGTQYF. CDR3 coding DNA: TGCGCCAGCAGCCAAGGGGACCGTGGGGGGACCCAGTACTTC.

This chain joins TRBV4-1 and TRBJ2-1; 10 bases fit TRBD2. Germline CDR1 and CDR2: MGHRA and YSYEKL. The trim removed 2 bases at V and 6 bases at J, leaving 4 bases unmatched. CDR3 length: 15 amino acids. This CDR3 reads CASSQKTSGANEQFF. For the CDR3, the DNA is TGCGCCAGCAGCCAAAAAACTAGCGGGGCCAATGAGCAGTTCTTC.

V usage is TRBV4-2 and J usage is TRBJ2-1; 14 nucleotides align to TRBD2. This CDR3 is built from 15 residues. Germline lookup yields CDR1 LGHNA and CDR2 YNFKEQ. V lost 1 base, J lost 8 bases, and 1 base stayed unmatched. In DNA, the CDR3 is TGTGCCAGCAGCCAAGGACTAGCGGGAGGGGATGAGCAGTTCTTC. Its translation is CASSQGLAGGDEQFF.

This clone turned up a few times. V is TRBV28 and J is TRBJ2-3; D remains ambiguous. With 4 bases removed from V and 6 bases from J, the gap between germline ends came to 11 bases. Germline V gene sequence: CDR1 MDHEN, CDR2 SYDVKM. The CDR3 runs to 13 residues. CDR3 bases: TGTGCCAGCAGTTCGTTCGGACGGGATACGCAGTATTTT. This translates into CASSSFGRDTQYF.

CDR3 region: CASSLLSGNSPLHF. In DNA, the CDR3 is TGCGCCAGCAGCTTGTTATCCGGAAATTCACCCCTCCACTTT. The chain is built from TRBV5-1 and TRBJ1-6; D is uncertain. The CDR3 consists of 14 residues. Germline CDR1 is SGHRS and CDR2 is YFSETQ. V gave up 1 base and J gave up 7 bases, with 9 bases separating them.

About this clone itself: This sample includes further DNA sequences coding for the same CDR3. This rearrangement joins TRBV25-1 to TRBJ2-1; D unresolved. V was shortened by 4 bases and J by 4 bases, with 2 bases between the two germline ends. The CDR3 has 11 amino acids. The V gene's germline CDR1 is MGHDK and CDR2 SYGVNS. The CDR3 spells CASSGYNEQFF. CDR3 DNA: TGTGCCAGCAGTGGGTACAATGAGCAGTTCTTC.

This chain uses TRBV28 with TRBJ1-5; D remains unclear. The length of the CDR3 is 15 residues. Germline CDR1 reads MDHEN; CDR2 reads SYDVKM. The V end was cut by 3 bases, the J end by 0 bases, with 9 bases between. The CDR3 sequence: CASSLWRDSNQPQHF. In DNA, the CDR3 is TGTGCCAGCAGTTTGTGGCGGGATAGCAATCAGCCCCAGCATTTT.

This chain uses TRBV19 with TRBJ2-1, with 8 bases matching TRBD2. Per the germline V gene, CDR1 is LNHDA and CDR2 is SQIVND (reference sequence). V lost 7 bases and J lost 9; bases outside the gene matches: 5. The CDR3 spans 12 residues. CDR3 loop: CASNGGAGEQFF. CDR3 DNA sequence: TGTGCCAGTAACGGGGGGGCAGGTGAGCAGTTCTTC.

The chain links TRBV27 to TRBJ2-7, with D perhaps matching TRBD1 or TRBD2 (6 bases each). The germline gives CDR1 MNHEY, CDR2 SMNVEV (reference sequence). CDR3 length: 14 amino acids. The V gene lost 4 bases and the J gene lost 2 bases, with 12 bases spanning the gap. The CDR3 region has the DNA TGTGCCAGCAGTTGGGGGGACACTACCTACGAGCAGTACTTC. Its translation is CASSWGDTTYEQYF.

This chain connects TRBV28 to TRBJ2-2, with TRBD1 identical over 7 bases. Germline CDR1 is MDHEN and CDR2 is SYDVKM. V lost 6 bases and J lost 7; bases outside the gene matches: 8. The CDR3 contains 14 residues. CDR3 sequence reads: CASSTTGSGGELFF. DNA of the CDR3: TGTGCCAGCAGCACGACAGGGTCTGGCGGGGAGCTGTTTTTT.

This clone was seen once. This rearrangement joins TRBV13 to TRBJ2-5; 7 bases match TRBD1. The assigned J gene may be wrong: the sequence end matches TRBJ2-7 better. Germline CDR1 is PRHDT and CDR2 is FYEKMQ (reference sequence). The CDR3 has 14 residues. CDR3 amino acids: CASSPETGKHEQYF. CDR3 DNA: TGTGCCAGCAGCCCCGAGACAGGGAAACACGAGCAGTACTTC.

This clone was seen once. The chain joins TRBV4-3 to TRBJ2-5, with D possibly being TRBD1 or TRBD2 (5 bases each). Trimming removed 0 bases at V and 2 bases at J, with 19 bases between. The germline gives CDR1 LGHNA, CDR2 YSLEER. The CDR3 runs to 18 residues. The CDR3 here is CASSQEALPGGPQETQYF. DNA of the CDR3: TGCGCCAGCAGCCAAGAGGCTCTACCTGGGGGTCCACAAGAGACCCAGTACTTC.

The chain carries TRBV9 and TRBJ1-2; no clear D gene. The V gene lost 0 bases and the J gene lost 4 bases, with 10 bases spanning the gap. CDR1 is SGDLS, CDR2 YYNGEE, per germline. The CDR3 loop spans 14 amino acids. Written as DNA, the CDR3 is TGTGCCAGCAGCGTAGCTCCGGGGATCTATGGCTACACCTTC. Protein product: CASSVAPGIYGYTF.

This sequence joins TRBV27 and TRBJ2-7; D uncertain. V was trimmed by 2 bases and J by 3 bases, leaving 8 bases between them. Germline assignment: CDR1 MNHEY and CDR2 SMNVEV (reference sequence). CDR3 length equals 13 residues. CDR3 amino acids: CASSLMSDYEQYF. CDR3 DNA: TGTGCCAGCAGTTTAATGAGTGACTACGAGCAGTACTTC.

The rearrangement uses TRBV13 and TRBJ1-2; TRBD1 might be the D (5 bases). CDR1 is PRHDT, CDR2 FYEKMQ, per germline (reference sequence). The CDR3 spans 13 residues. V was pared by 2 bases and J by 6 bases, with 10 bases between. The CDR3 DNA is TGTGCCAGCAGCTTACCAGGGATTGATGGCTACACCTTC. Protein: CASSLPGIDGYTF. Full variable domain (outside the CDR3, taken from reference TRBV13 and TRBJ1-2): AAGVIQSPRHLIKEKRETATLKCYPIPRHDTVYWYQQGPGQDPQFLISFYEKMQSDKGSIPDRFSAQQFSDYHSELNMSSLELGDSALYFCASSLPGIDGYTFGSGTRLTVV.

The J gene is TRBJ1-5, the V gene TRBV10-3; the D gene is possibly TRBD1 (5 bases). CDR3 size: 16 residues. The V gene's germline CDR1 is ENHRY and CDR2 SYGVKD. Trimming took off 0 bases at V and 1 base at J, with 10 bases between the two ends. The CDR3 region is CAISESSAGSNQPQHF. CDR3 bases: TGTGCCATCAGTGAGTCGTCGGCAGGGAGCAATCAGCCCCAGCATTTT.

This clone was counted a few times. The rearrangement joins TRBV6-5 to TRBJ2-3; 9 bases are shared with TRBD2. The CDR3 covers 14 residues. Germline CDR1 and CDR2: MNHEY and SVGAGI. The junction had 4 bases not matched to a gene; V was cut back by 5 bases and J by 4 bases. The CDR3 DNA reads TGTGCCAGCAGTAAGGGGACTAGCTCAGATACGCAGTATTTT. Its protein is CASSKGTSSDTQYF.

V is TRBV19 and J is TRBJ2-1, with 7 bases that match TRBD2. Germline CDR1 and CDR2: LNHDA and SQIVND (reference sequence). CDR3 length: 13 amino acids. Trimming took 5 bases from V and 5 from J; bases not matched to a gene: 3. The DNA for the CDR3 is TGTGCCAGTAGTGCGGGACTAAACAATGAGCAGTTCTTC. It is translated as CASSAGLNNEQFF.

The chain is built from TRBV5-1 and TRBJ2-7; D ambiguous. Germline-derived CDR1 and CDR2 are SGHRS and YFSETQ. The CDR3 covers 15 residues. Trimming removed 2 bases from V and 0 bases from J, with 12 bases in between. CDR3 in DNA: TGCGCCAGCAGCTTAGATGTTGGGGTCTCCTACGAGCAGTACTTC. Protein: CASSLDVGVSYEQYF.

For this clone: Sequence at one end of the junction differs from germline and may be a read error. CDR3 DNA: TGTGCCAGCAGTTACTCCCCGACTAGCGGGGGATACGGGCAGTACTTC. Amino acids: CASSYSPTSGGYGQYF. This chain joins TRBV6-5 and TRBJ2-7, with 12 bases identical to TRBD2. In germline, CDR1 is MNHEY, CDR2 SVGAGI. The CDR3 runs to 16 residues.

J is TRBJ1-5 and V is TRBV6-6, with D maybe TRBD1 (5 bases). This CDR3 is built from 13 residues. V lost 0 bases, J lost 5 bases, and 5 bases lay in between. CDR1 and CDR2 (germline): MNHNY, SVGAGI (reference sequence). The CDR3 sequence: CASSYSGDQPQHF. For the CDR3, the DNA is TGTGCCAGCAGTTACTCAGGGGATCAGCCCCAGCATTTT.